Below are 13 T cell receptor beta chains sequenced from a single sample in a study of T-cell reconstitution after alpha-beta-depleted transplantation in children. Preparing the TCRbeta library involved the use of unique molecular identifiers. Via MiXCR, TCRdb re-called the PCR reads, giving one row per CDR3 protein. The data contain approximately 350,000 distinct CDR3 sequences, approximately 12% of them singletons. The starting material was PBMCs, obtained from the stem cell graft. The receptor set was obtained from a human donor who donated a stem cell graft to a child with Fanconi anemia.

This chain links TRBV19 with TRBJ2-1, with D perhaps TRBD2 (6 bases). The V gene's germline CDR1 is LNHDA and CDR2 SQIVND (reference sequence). The ends were cut back, 3 bases at V and 9 bases at J, with 15 bases in the middle. The CDR3 has 14 residues. The CDR3 DNA reads TGTGCCAGTAGTATGAAGGGTTGGGACTCTGAGCAGTTCTTC. Protein sequence: CASSMKGWDSEQFF.

This clonotype has at least ten counts. The chain links TRBV3-1 to TRBJ1-3; D is uncertain. With 4 bases removed from V and 4 bases from J, the gap between germline ends came to 5 bases. This CDR3 is 12 amino acids long. Per the germline V gene, CDR1 is LGHDT and CDR2 is YNNKEL (reference sequence). Here the CDR3 reads CASSLRGNTIYF. CDR3 nucleotide sequence: TGTGCCAGCAGCCTCCGAGGAAACACCATATATTTT.

There are many counts of this clonotype. The chain recombines TRBV29-1 with TRBJ1-1; 11 bases agree with TRBD1. The germline V gene has CDR1 SQVTM and CDR2 ANQGSEA. With V trimmed by 7 bases and J by 5 bases, 3 bases remained unmatched. The CDR3 loop spans 12 amino acids. The CDR3 loop is CSAGTGGTEAFF. The CDR3 nucleotides are TGCAGCGCAGGGACAGGGGGAACTGAAGCTTTCTTT.

The V call is TRBV7-3, the J call TRBJ1-6; D not resolved. Germline values: CDR1 SGHTA, CDR2 FQGTGA. Trimming took off 4 bases at V and 9 bases at J, with 13 bases between the two ends. The CDR3 covers 14 residues. The CDR3 DNA follows: TGTGCCAGCAGCTCAAACAATTATGGTTCACCCCTCCACTTT. Amino acids: CASSSNNYGSPLHF. The variable domain in full, completed from reference TRBV7-3 and TRBJ1-6, reads GAGVSQTPSNKVTEKGKYVELRCDPISGHTALYWYRQSLGQGPEFLIYFQGTGAADDSGLPNDRFFAVRPEGSVSTLKIQRTERGDSAVYLCASSSNNYGSPLHFGNGTRLTVT.

The genes are TRBV7-2 and TRBJ2-1, with TRBD2 identical over 10 bases. The CDR3 covers 15 residues. Germline V gene lookup returns CDR1 SGHTA and CDR2 FQGNSA. V was clipped by 1 base and J by 13 bases; unmatched bases: 10. The CDR3 nucleotides are TGTGCCAGCAGCTTAGGGGGTAGCGGGGGGTTCCGCCAGTTCTTC. As protein: CASSLGGSGGFRQFF.

V gene TRBV7-9 combines with J gene TRBJ2-7; the D gene could be TRBD1 or TRBD2 (7 bases each). The CDR3 consists of 15 residues. Trimming shortened V by 4 bases and J by 1 base, and 14 bases separated the two germline ends. Germline-derived CDR1 and CDR2 are SEHNR and FQNEAQ (reference sequence). CDR3 nucleotides: TGTGCCAGCAGCTCCCAGGGGGGGACTTCCTACGAGCAGTACTTC. This translates into CASSSQGGTSYEQYF.

This clonotype was seen a handful of times. The rearrangement links TRBV12-5 to TRBJ1-5; D is unclear. V was shortened by 7 bases and J by 0 bases, with 7 bases between the two germline ends. The CDR3 consists of 13 residues. Germline V gives CDR1 LGHNT, CDR2 FRNRAP. As DNA, the CDR3 is TGTGCTAGTGTCTTGAATAGCAATCAGCCCCAGCATTTT. The encoded protein is CASVLNSNQPQHF.

This clonotype was counted many times. The chain combines TRBV5-1 with TRBJ2-4, with D maybe TRBD1 (5 bases). Germline values: CDR1 SGHRS, CDR2 YFSETQ. V was shortened by 0 bases and J by 8 bases, with 15 bases between the two germline ends. The CDR3 has 15 amino acids. The CDR3: CASSLGGASVDIQYF. For the CDR3, the DNA is TGCGCCAGCAGCTTGGGTGGGGCGTCAGTAGACATTCAGTACTTC.

This rearrangement joins TRBV20-1 to TRBJ1-4, with TRBD1 identical over 7 bases. V gave up 1 base and J gave up 6 bases; unmatched junction bases: 11. CDR3 length: 16 residues. Germline CDR1 DFQATT, CDR2 SNEGSKA (reference sequence). CDR3 amino acids: CSARGGTARIHEKLFF. As DNA, the CDR3 is TGCAGTGCTAGAGGTGGGACAGCCAGAATCCATGAAAAACTGTTTTTT.

This clonotype was seen ten or more times. The chain recombines TRBV20-1 with TRBJ2-5, with 7 bases lining up with TRBD1. The junction had 9 bases not matched to a gene; V was cut back by 1 base and J by 1 base. The CDR3 covers 16 residues. From germline, CDR1 is DFQATT and CDR2 SNEGSKA (reference sequence). The DNA for the CDR3 is TGCAGTGCTAGAGGACTACGTGGACAGGCCCAAGAGACCCAGTACTTC. It codes for CSARGLRGQAQETQYF.

In this sample, this clonotype turned up many times. The chain couples TRBV9 to TRBJ2-5, with 7 bases fitting TRBD2. Germline V gives CDR1 SGDLS, CDR2 YYNGEE. The CDR3 is 15 amino acids. V shed 0 bases and J 1 base; nucleotides not matched to a gene: 3. CDR3 coding DNA: TGTGCCAGCAGCGTAGGAGTAGCGGGCCAAGAGACCCAGTACTTC. It is translated as CASSVGVAGQETQYF. Supplemented by reference TRBV9 and TRBJ2-5, the full variable domain reads DSGVTQTPKHLITATGQRVTLRCSPRSGDLSVYWYQQSLDQGLQFLIQYYNGEERAKGNILERFSAQQFPDLHSELNLSSLELGDSALYFCASSVGVAGQETQYFGPGTRLLVL.

This clonotype was seen many times. The chain combines TRBV27 with TRBJ2-3; D ambiguous. CDR1 and CDR2 (germline): MNHEY, SMNVEV (reference sequence). Trimming pared 1 base from V and 4 bases from J, leaving 6 bases between. CDR3 size: 13 residues. CDR3 sequence: CASSLYHPDTQYF. In DNA form, the CDR3 reads TGTGCCAGCAGTTTATACCACCCAGATACGCAGTATTTT.

There are many counts of this clonotype. The genes are TRBV20-1 and TRBJ2-1; 9 bases fit TRBD1. The CDR3 runs 14 residues. The ends lost 3 bases at V and 4 bases at J; junction bases unmatched: 4. Germline-derived CDR1 and CDR2 are DFQATT and SNEGSKA (reference sequence). As DNA, the CDR3 is TGCAGTGCTAGTCCCGGGACAGGGTACAATGAGCAGTTCTTC. It codes for CSASPGTGYNEQFF.